This section outlines one T cell receptor beta chain sequence together with its context. Germline loops: CDR1 SGDLS, CDR2 YYNGEE. V lost 4 bases, J lost 5 bases, and 15 bases lay in between. This CDR3 contains 14 residues. The entry originates in a study of cytomegalovirus exposure and HLA in healthy donors. 60 Vbeta and 13 Jbeta primers were used in PCR. The method was immunoSEQ multiplex PCR; TCRdb's version includes in-frame clones alone and lacks a portion of them. Here the sample spans more than 150,000 clones, 60% to 80% being singletons. This clonotype originated in a woman aged 40 to 50 in good health and CMV-seropositive. The sample taken for sequencing was PBMCs. This chain uses TRBV9 with TRBJ2-5, with D hard to call. The CDR3 loop is CASSLTPNAETQYF. The CDR3 region has the DNA TGTGCCAGCAGCCTTACCCCCAATGCGGAGACCCAGTACTTC.